This TCR beta chain is from a study of blood T cell repertoires in COVID-19. Looking at the study overall: The analysed material was cDNA or gDNA that came from T cells, B-cell-depleted T cells, or PBMCs.

Trimming pared 7 bases from V and 3 bases from J, leaving 6 bases between. The germline V gene has CDR1 MGHDK and CDR2 SYGVNS. CDR3 length equals 11 residues. Data came from immunoSEQ multiplex PCR; TCRdb stores just in-frame clones and leaves some out. The repertoire holds tens of thousands of clones, with about 90% as singletons. The chain couples TRBV25-1 to TRBJ2-5; D not certain. Sequencing was performed on peripheral blood. The source of this sequence is a human donor in a cohort sampled during active COVID-19. DNA of the CDR3: TGTGCCAGCAACCAGGAAGAGACCCAGTACTTC. The encoded protein is CASNQEETQYF.